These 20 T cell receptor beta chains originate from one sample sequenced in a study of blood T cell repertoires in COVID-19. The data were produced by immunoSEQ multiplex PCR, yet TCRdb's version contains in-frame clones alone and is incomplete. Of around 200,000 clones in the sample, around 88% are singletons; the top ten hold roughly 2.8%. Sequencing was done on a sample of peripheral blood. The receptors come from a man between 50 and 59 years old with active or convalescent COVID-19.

The CDR3 DNA reads TGTGCCAGCTCACCAAGGACAGCCTGGGGGACGGCTGAAGCTTTCTTT. It encodes CASSPRTAWGTAEAFF. This chain connects TRBV18 to TRBJ1-1, with D possibly TRBD1 on 6 matching bases. Trimming removed 2 bases at V and 6 bases at J, with 19 bases between. Germline loops: CDR1 KGHSH, CDR2 LQKENI. There are 16 residues in the CDR3.

The chain's CDR3 is CATSRDHGTDTEAFF. In nucleotides, the CDR3 is TGTGCCACCAGCAGAGATCATGGGACAGACACTGAAGCTTTCTTT. J is TRBJ1-1 and V is TRBV15, with 7 bases matching TRBD1. The CDR3 is 15 amino acids. J gave up 3 bases and V 0 bases, and 4 bases lay outside the gene matches. Germline V lookup: CDR1 LNHNV, CDR2 YYDKDF (reference sequence).

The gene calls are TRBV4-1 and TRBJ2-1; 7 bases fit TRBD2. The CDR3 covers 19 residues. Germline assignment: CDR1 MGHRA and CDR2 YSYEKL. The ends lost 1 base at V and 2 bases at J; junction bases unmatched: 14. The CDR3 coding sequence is TGCGCCAGCAGCCAAGTTCCTAGCGGACTCGGGTCCCCCTACAATGAGCAGTTCTTC. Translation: CASSQVPSGLGSPYNEQFF.

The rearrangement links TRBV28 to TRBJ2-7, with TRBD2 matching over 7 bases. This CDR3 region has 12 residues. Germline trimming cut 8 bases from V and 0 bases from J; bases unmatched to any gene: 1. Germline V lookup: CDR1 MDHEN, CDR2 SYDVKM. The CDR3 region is CASGRDSYEQYF. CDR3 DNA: TGTGCCAGCGGGAGGGACTCCTACGAGCAGTACTTC.

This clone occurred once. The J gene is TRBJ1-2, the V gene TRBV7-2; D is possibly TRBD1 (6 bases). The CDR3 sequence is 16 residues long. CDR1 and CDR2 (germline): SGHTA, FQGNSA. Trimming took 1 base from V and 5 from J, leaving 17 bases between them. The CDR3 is CASSLDHGRGRYGYTF. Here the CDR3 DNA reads TGTGCCAGCAGCTTAGACCACGGCAGGGGTCGGTATGGCTACACCTTC.

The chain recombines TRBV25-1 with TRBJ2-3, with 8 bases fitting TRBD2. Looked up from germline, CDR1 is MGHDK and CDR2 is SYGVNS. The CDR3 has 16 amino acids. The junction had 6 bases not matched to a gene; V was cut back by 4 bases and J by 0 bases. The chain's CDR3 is CASSAGGAHSTDTQYF. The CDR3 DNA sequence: TGTGCCAGCAGTGCCGGGGGGGCGCATAGCACAGATACGCAGTATTTT.

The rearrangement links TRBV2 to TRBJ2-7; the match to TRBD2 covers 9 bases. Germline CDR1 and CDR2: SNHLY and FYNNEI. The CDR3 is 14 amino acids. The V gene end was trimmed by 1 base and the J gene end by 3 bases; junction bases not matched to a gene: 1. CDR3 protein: CASSEGLAVYEQYF. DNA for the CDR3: TGTGCCAGCAGTGAAGGACTAGCGGTCTACGAGCAGTACTTC.

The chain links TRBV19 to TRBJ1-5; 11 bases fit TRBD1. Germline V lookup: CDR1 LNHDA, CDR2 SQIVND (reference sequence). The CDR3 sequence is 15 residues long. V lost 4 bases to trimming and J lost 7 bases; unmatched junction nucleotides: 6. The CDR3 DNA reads TGTGCCAGTAGTACCGGACAGGGGGCGGGACAGCCCCAGCATTTT. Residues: CASSTGQGAGQPQHF. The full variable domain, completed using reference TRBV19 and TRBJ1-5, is DGGITQSPKYLFRKEGQNVTLSCEQNLNHDAMYWYRQDPGQGLRLIYYSQIVNDFQKGDIAEGYSVSREKKESFPLTVTSAQKNPTAFYLCASSTGQGAGQPQHFGDGTRLSIL.

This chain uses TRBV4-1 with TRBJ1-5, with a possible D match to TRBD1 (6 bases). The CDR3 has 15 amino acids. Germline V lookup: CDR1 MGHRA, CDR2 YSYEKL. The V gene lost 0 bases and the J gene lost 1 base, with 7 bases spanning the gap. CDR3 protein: CASSQDRGSNQPQHF. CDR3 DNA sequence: TGCGCCAGCAGCCAAGACAGGGGAAGCAATCAGCCCCAGCATTTT.

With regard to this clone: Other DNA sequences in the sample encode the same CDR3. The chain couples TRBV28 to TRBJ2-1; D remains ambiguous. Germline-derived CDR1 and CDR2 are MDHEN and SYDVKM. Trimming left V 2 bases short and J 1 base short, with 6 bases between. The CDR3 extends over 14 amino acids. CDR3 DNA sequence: TGTGCCAGCAGTTTAGAGCAATCCTACAATGAGCAGTTCTTC. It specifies CASSLEQSYNEQFF.

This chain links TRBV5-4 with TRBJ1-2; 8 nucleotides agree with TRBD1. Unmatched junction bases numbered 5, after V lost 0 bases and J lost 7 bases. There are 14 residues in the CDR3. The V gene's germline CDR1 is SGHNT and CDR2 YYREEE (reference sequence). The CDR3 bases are TGTGCCAGCAGCTTGGGGTCGGACAGGGTTGGCTACACCTTC. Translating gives CASSLGSDRVGYTF.

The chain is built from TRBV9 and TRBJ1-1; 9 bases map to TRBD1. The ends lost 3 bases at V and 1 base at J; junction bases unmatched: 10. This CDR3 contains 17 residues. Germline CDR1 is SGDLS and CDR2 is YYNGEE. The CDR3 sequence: CASSEDGTGLWNTEAFF. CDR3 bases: TGTGCCAGCAGCGAGGACGGGACAGGGTTATGGAACACTGAAGCTTTCTTT.

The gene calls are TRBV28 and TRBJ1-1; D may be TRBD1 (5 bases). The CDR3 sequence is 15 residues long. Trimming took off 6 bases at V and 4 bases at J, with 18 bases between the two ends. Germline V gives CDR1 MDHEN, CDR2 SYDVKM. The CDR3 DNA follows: TGTGCCAGCAGCTCCCCCAGGGATACTGGCACTGAAGCTTTCTTT. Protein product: CASSSPRDTGTEAFF.

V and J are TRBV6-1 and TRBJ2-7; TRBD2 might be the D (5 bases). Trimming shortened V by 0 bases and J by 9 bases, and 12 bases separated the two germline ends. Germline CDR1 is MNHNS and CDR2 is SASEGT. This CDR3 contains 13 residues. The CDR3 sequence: CASSEARSGGQYF. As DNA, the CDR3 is TGTGCCAGCAGTGAAGCGCGATCAGGAGGGCAGTACTTC.

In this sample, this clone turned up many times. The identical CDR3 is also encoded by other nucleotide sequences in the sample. The CDR3 loop is CSASMGTGLGGPSGEQYF. CDR3 bases: TGCAGTGCTAGTATGGGGACAGGCCTAGGGGGTCCCTCGGGGGAGCAGTACTTC. The chain uses TRBV20-1 and TRBJ2-7, with 8 bases that match TRBD1. Trimming took 3 bases from V and 7 from J; bases not matched to a gene: 23. This CDR3 comprises 18 residues. CDR1 is DFQATT and CDR2 is SNEGSKA in the germline V gene (reference sequence).

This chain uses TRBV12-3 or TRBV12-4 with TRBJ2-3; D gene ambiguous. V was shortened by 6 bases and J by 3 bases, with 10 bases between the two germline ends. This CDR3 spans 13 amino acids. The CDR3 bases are TGTGCCAGCAGCTCACAGTCTACAGATACGCAGTATTTT. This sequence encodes CASSSQSTDTQYF.

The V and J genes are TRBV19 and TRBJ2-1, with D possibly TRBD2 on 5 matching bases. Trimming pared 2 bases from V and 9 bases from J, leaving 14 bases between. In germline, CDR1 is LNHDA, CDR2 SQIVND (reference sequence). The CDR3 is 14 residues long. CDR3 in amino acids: CASSIRGLVTEQFF. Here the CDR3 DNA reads TGTGCCAGTAGTATAAGAGGGTTGGTCACTGAGCAGTTCTTC.

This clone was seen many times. The DNA for the CDR3 is TGCGCCAGCAGCCCTGAAGCAAATGGAAACACCATATATTTT. It translates to CASSPEANGNTIYF. The chain couples TRBV4-1 to TRBJ1-3; D not resolved. V lost 4 bases and J lost 3, with 10 bases in between. The germline V gene has CDR1 MGHRA and CDR2 YSYEKL. CDR3 size: 14 residues.

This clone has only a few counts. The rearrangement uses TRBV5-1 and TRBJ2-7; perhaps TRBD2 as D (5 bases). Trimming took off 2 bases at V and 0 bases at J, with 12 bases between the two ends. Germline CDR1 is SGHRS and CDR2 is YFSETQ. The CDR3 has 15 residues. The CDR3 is CASSLSGFSSYEQYF. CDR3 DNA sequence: TGCGCCAGCAGCTTAAGCGGATTTAGCTCCTACGAGCAGTACTTC.

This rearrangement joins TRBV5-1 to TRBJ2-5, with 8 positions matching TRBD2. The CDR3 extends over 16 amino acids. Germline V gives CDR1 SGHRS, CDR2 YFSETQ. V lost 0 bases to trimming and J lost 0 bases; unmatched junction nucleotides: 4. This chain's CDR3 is CASSLGPAGDQETQYF. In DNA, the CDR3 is TGCGCCAGCAGCTTGGGGCCAGCGGGAGACCAAGAGACCCAGTACTTC.